This TCR beta chain was obtained from a study of blood T cells in healthy people across ages. A second roughly 6 to 12 cycle PCR used barcoded and J-beta primers. MiXCR, run by TCRdb on the 5' RACE reads, gives a single entry per CDR3 protein. Found here are around 1,500,000 distinct CDR3 sequences, approximately 40% of them singletons; the top ten hold less than 8%. This clonotype was observed a single time. Its antigen is still unknown. Collection of roughly 9.6 milliliters of peripheral blood was performed for each donor. Per sample, a minimum of 6.5 million PBMCs were isolated. The CDR3 covers 20 residues. Between the trimmed V and J ends, which lost 6 bases and 1 base, there was a span of 30 bases. Study observations and caveats: The study could not conclusively compare naive and antigen-experienced cells, given its unsorted PBMCs. Higher diversity, along with more naive CD4+ cells, distinguished long-lived donors from aged donors.

This receptor was taken from a woman between 18 and 30 years old in good health. Specimen: blood. The rearrangement uses TRBV12-3 or TRBV12-4 and TRBJ1-1, with D possibly being TRBD1 (5 bases). DNA for the CDR3: TGTGCCAGCAGCCGGTCTCATGGGGGGGTTATGCGGGGAAAGAACACTGAAGCTTTCTTT. This sequence encodes CASSRSHGGVMRGKNTEAFF.